This T cell receptor (beta chain) was sequenced during a study of blood T cell repertoires in COVID-19. As originally analysed: For nucleated cells, counts were estimated from reference gene primer amplification. Profiling relied on immunoSEQ multiplex PCR, and the TCRdb table lists in-frame clones only, not all of them. V, J and clone size are those of that table, while D and trimming were read from the DNA. Seen here are under 200,000 clones, 80% to 95% observed once, and the top ten hold approximately 0.5%. V was pared by 5 bases and J by 8 bases, with 12 bases between. The germline V gene has CDR1 SEHNR and CDR2 FQNEAQ (reference sequence). The CDR3 consists of 12 residues.

Material: peripheral blood. This chain joins TRBV7-9 and TRBJ1-1, with a tentative D call TRBD1 (6 bases). This sequence originates from a man aged 45-60 years with acute or convalescent COVID-19. The CDR3 is CASSNRQDEAFF. The CDR3 nucleotides read TGTGCCAGCAGCAACCGACAGGACGAAGCTTTCTTT. The whole variable domain, filled in from reference TRBV7-9 and TRBJ1-1, reads DTGVSQNPRHKITKRGQNVTFRCDPISEHNRLYWYRQTLGQGPEFLTYFQNEAQLEKSRLLSDRFSAERPKGSFSTLEIQRTEQGDSAMYLCASSNRQDEAFFGQGTRLTVV.